The 11 T cell receptor beta chains listed next were all sequenced from one sample in a study of blood T cell repertoires in COVID-19. Generated by immunoSEQ multiplex PCR, the TCRdb table keeps only in-frame clones and is missing some. The sample lists 110,000 to 150,000 clones, 65% to 85% seen once, with about 2% in the top ten. Sequenced input: peripheral blood. These receptors were taken from a woman in her sixties or seventies with acute or convalescent COVID-19.

V is TRBV11-2 and J is TRBJ2-7; 7 bases map to TRBD2. Trimming removed 1 base from V and 3 bases from J; junction bases left unmatched: 9. This CDR3 is 16 amino acids long. The germline V gene has CDR1 SGHAT and CDR2 FQNNGV. The CDR3 DNA is TGTGCCAGCAGCTTAGCTACCCTAGCGGCTGGCTACGAGCAGTACTTC. Translated: CASSLATLAAGYEQYF.

J is TRBJ2-7 and V is TRBV6-6; D not resolved. V was shortened by 2 bases and J by 3 bases, with 8 bases between the two germline ends. The CDR3 runs to 13 residues. Germline assignment: CDR1 MNHNY and CDR2 SVGAGI (reference sequence). CDR3 nucleotides: TGTGCCAGCAGTTACCGAAGAGACTACGAGCAGTACTTC. Translation: CASSYRRDYEQYF.

The chain has TRBV5-1 and TRBJ1-1; the D is unclear. Trimming removed 2 bases at V and 3 bases at J, with 8 bases between. Germline CDR1 is SGHRS and CDR2 is YFSETQ. This CDR3 contains 13 residues. CDR3 DNA sequence: TGCGCCAGCAGCTTACTTCGGGACACTGAAGCTTTCTTT. Its translation: CASSLLRDTEAFF.

J is TRBJ2-5 and V is TRBV15; no clear D gene. The germline V and J ends were trimmed by 5 bases and 0 bases, with 4 bases remaining between them. The CDR3 sequence is 12 residues long. The germline V gene has CDR1 LNHNV and CDR2 YYDKDF (reference sequence). In nucleotides, the CDR3 is TGTGCCACCAGCCGGGACCAAGAGACCCAGTACTTC. Translation gives CATSRDQETQYF. The whole variable domain, remainder taken from reference TRBV15 and TRBJ2-5, is DAMVIQNPRYQVTQFGKPVTLSCSQTLNHNVMYWYQQKSSQAPKLLFHYYDKDFNNEADTPDNFQSRRPNTSFCFLDIRSPGLGDTAMYLCATSRDQETQYFGPGTRLLVL.

The chain carries TRBV29-1 and TRBJ2-7, with 7 bases matching TRBD1. Germline CDR1 SQVTM, CDR2 ANQGSEA. This CDR3 is 15 amino acids long. Trimming at V came to 6 bases and at J to 2 bases, leaving 13 bases not matched to a gene. CDR3 region: CSVLGDNRGPYEQYF. The CDR3 DNA is TGCAGCGTCCTCGGGGATAACAGGGGACCCTACGAGCAGTACTTC.

The chain joins TRBV6-5 to TRBJ2-7, with 9 bases aligning to TRBD1. The CDR3 has 14 residues. Germline V gene lookup returns CDR1 MNHEY and CDR2 SVGAGI. V was pared by 2 bases and J by 4 bases, with 3 bases of the junction left unmatched. CDR3 in amino acids: CASSYRTGEYEQYF. CDR3 sequence (DNA): TGTGCCAGCAGTTACCGGACAGGGGAGTACGAGCAGTACTTC.

This chain connects TRBV28 to TRBJ1-4, with 8 positions matching TRBD1. Germline trimming cut 8 bases from V and 3 bases from J; bases unmatched to any gene: 8. The germline CDR1 and CDR2 sequences are MDHEN and SYDVKM. The CDR3 runs 15 residues. The chain's CDR3 is CASGTGGWANEKLFF. CDR3 sequence (DNA): TGTGCCAGCGGGACAGGCGGTTGGGCTAATGAAAAACTGTTTTTT.

V gene TRBV5-1 combines with J gene TRBJ1-2; 7 positions agree with TRBD1. This CDR3 spans 14 amino acids. Trimming removed 5 bases from V and 7 bases from J; junction bases left unmatched: 11. The germline V gene has CDR1 SGHRS and CDR2 YFSETQ. The CDR3 sequence: CASRGGDRAFGYTF. The CDR3 DNA reads TGCGCCAGCAGGGGGGGTGACAGGGCTTTTGGCTACACCTTC.

This chain joins TRBV28 and TRBJ2-2, with D possibly TRBD2 on 5 matching bases. Per germline, CDR1 MDHEN and CDR2 SYDVKM. The CDR3 is 13 residues long. V lost 10 bases and J lost 4, with 13 bases in between. The CDR3 reads CAMLEGATGELFF. DNA of the CDR3: TGTGCCATGCTAGAGGGAGCCACCGGGGAGCTGTTTTTT.

The CDR3 protein is CASSQELAGYNEQFF. The CDR3 DNA sequence: TGTGCCAGCAGCCAAGAACTAGCGGGTTACAATGAGCAGTTCTTC. The chain joins TRBV3-1 (or the pseudogene TRBV3-2) to TRBJ2-1; 9 bases agree with TRBD2. The CDR3 contains 15 residues. CDR1 is LGHDT and CDR2 is YNNKEL in the germline V gene (reference sequence). V dropped 0 bases and J dropped 4; count of bases not matched to a gene: 1.

V is TRBV7-2 and J is TRBJ2-1; D is ambiguous. Trimming left V 1 base short and J 10 bases short, with 5 bases between. The CDR3 is made up of 11 amino acids. Germline values: CDR1 SGHTA, CDR2 FQGNSA. CDR3 nucleotide sequence: TGTGCCAGCAGCTTAGACTCGGAGCAGTTCTTC. Translated, it gives CASSLDSEQFF.